This TCR beta chain was sequenced during a study of cytomegalovirus exposure and HLA in healthy donors (dated by TCRdb to the late 2010s). General notes on the study: According to an earlier analysis of several hundred of the donors, about 179 million T cells yielded some 120 million unique TCR beta sequences and roughly 280 Gb of sequence data. About 300 gigabases of sequencing data and around 88 million unique TCR sequences made up an early release that covered over 550 HLA-typed donors. Of the roughly 400 genotyped donors, roughly 80% fell in the genetic ancestry cluster associated with self-reported Caucasian donors. The aim of the study was to test whether cataloging public T cell receptors could identify signatures of past pathogen exposure. The study profiled the T cell repertoires of fewer than 850 subjects by immunosequencing and related them to cytomegalovirus serostatus. Along with the roughly 670-subject first cohort, a separate validation cohort of roughly 110 different subjects was used. To predict cytomegalovirus infection status, the study brought together high-throughput TCR immunosequencing, statistical association of individual TCRs with disease status, and machine learning. In a later analysis, previously published TCR beta repertoires from roughly 710 donors were re-analyzed and high-resolution HLA genotyping was added so that TCR occurrence patterns could be studied. Rather than using new phenotypic data, the later analysis identified candidate immune exposures from TCR beta sequences and from how often those sequences occurred across donors. In an earlier analysis of more than 550 of the donors, high-throughput TCR beta sequencing was used to judge whether each TCR beta V gene segment behaved as functional or pseudogenic. Alongside the repertoire data, information on donor age, sex, ethnicity and CMV serostatus was compiled. Genome-wide SNP genotypes for about three fifths of the roughly 670 donors were used in a later genetic analysis, which treated that subset as a discovery cohort. Every discovery cohort repertoire had been produced on one sequencing platform. Class I and class II HLA loci were covered by the typing at four-digit resolution. The number of typed donors differed by locus: about 629-640 for A, B, C, DRB1 and DQB1; about 520 for DQA1; over 600 for DPA1; and around 470 for DPB1. A handful of DR-DQ haplotypes were handled as single units for association and clustering because linkage in the cohort was strong. On average, around 240,000 unique TCR beta nucleotide sequences were sequenced per donor among 398 genotyped donors of the cohort, with 15% to 20% of those sequences being non-productive. On the study overall, not on this receptor specifically: An earlier analysis of around 540 of the donors showed that most TCR beta V segments appeared in productive rearrangements either about 87% or about 30% of the time, which broadly matched IMGT annotations. HLA typing was unavailable for some donors at each locus, so association tests used only the typed subset. The only immune exposure information available for the cohort was CMV serostatus. The cohort was sequenced for TCR beta chains only, and without alpha or paired-chain data the features that could be detected were limited. Because the 87-base-pair reads could not distinguish some IMGT-functional V segments, including TRBV6-2 and TRBV6-3, those segments were excluded. A further reported finding was that TCR beta sequences accurately predicted the HLA-A and HLA-B alleles for most subjects in the first cohort. Three of the identified cytomegalovirus-associated TCR beta chains were confirmed in vitro to be specific for cytomegalovirus antigens. Cytomegalovirus status was reported to be diagnosed by the classifier with high specificity and sensitivity in both the original and validation cohorts. Because counts were too low, some 16 rarely observed V segments, including chromosome 9 orphons, were excluded from the earlier analysis of under 650 of the donors. The study listed 164 TCR beta chains as associated with cytomegalovirus. The sequencing pipeline was judged likely to have produced a cluster of highly shared sequence variants as a technical artifact. A later analysis reported that several top co-occurrence clusters appeared linked to parvovirus B19, influenza, CMV and Epstein-Barr virus. Assigning TCR associations to individual alleles was difficult when HLA alleles, especially DR and DQ, strongly co-occurred. A later genetic analysis reported fewer N-insertions in productive TCRs among donors in an Asian-associated ancestry cluster than the approximately 700-donor mean. A later analysis found that most CMV-associated TCR beta chains appeared HLA-restricted, with HLA associations seemingly driven largely by CMV exposure. A later genetic analysis associated a missense DCLRE1C variant with V-gene and J-gene trimming of TCR beta chains, and an independent cohort replicated the association. In a later analysis, the rate of TCR association differed among HLA loci, with DRB1 alleles having the most associated TCRs and HLA-C alleles having the fewest. In a later analysis, HLA-associated TCR beta chains showed more clonal expansion and lower generation probabilities than non-associated chains that were equally common. At a false discovery rate of 0.05, a later analysis linked 16,000 or so TCR beta sequences to specific HLA alleles. The presence/absence analyses assumed that sequencing depth was roughly uniform across donors, and that assumption may not be true. While some public TCRs were present in many individuals, most TCR sequences turned up only very rarely across donors. Correlated functional status among segregating V segments might reflect linkage disequilibrium, but an unknown experimental factor could not be ruled out. The authors suggested that the approach could potentially be generalized to other disease states and immunological phenotypes.

The CDR3 runs 14 residues from the cysteine to the phenylalanine. Here the CDR3 DNA is all that survives: 42 bases in frame from base 1. The germline V gene yields SQVTM for CDR1 and ANQGSEA for CDR2. The germline V and J ends show losses of 5 bases and 5 bases respectively, and no gene match explains 5 bases of the junction. Regarding this clone: The antigen it recognizes is unknown. Base qualities are missing; no much larger clone stands one base away.

The cohort consisted of hundreds of healthy bone marrow donors. At the time of sampling, all cohort members were nominally healthy, though unrecorded immune exposures were likely present. The donor tested CMV seronegative and was one of the 352 seronegative cohort members. Every donor gave a peripheral blood sample, and the peripheral blood mononuclear cells from that sample were used for TCR beta sequencing. The Qiagen DNeasy Blood Extraction Kit was used to extract genomic DNA from the blood cell samples. Library method: the immunoSEQ multiplex PCR assay. For the multiplex PCR, a mixture combining 60 forward primers for TCR Vbeta segments and 13 reverse primers for TCR Jbeta segments was used. Amplification of the CDR3 region of rearranged TCR beta genes was performed with a multiplex PCR assay on genomic DNA. The Illumina HiSeq System was used to sequence the amplified TCR beta libraries as 87-base-pair reads. Processing in the source paper ran as follows. Across the roughly 600 repertoires, a later analysis counted 80 million or so unique TCR beta chains, 8.5 million to 12 million of which were shared by at least two donors. Raw reads were error-corrected and collapsed into unique sequences by a nearest-neighbor algorithm in which closely related sequences were merged to remove PCR and sequencing errors. CDR3 sequences were aligned to IMGT reference sequences to assign V, D and J gene segments. For a sequence to be retained, a match of at least six nucleotides was required to both a V gene segment and a J gene segment. Rearrangements were called productive when the CDR3 lacked stop codons and stayed in frame with V and J; all others were non-productive. Following IMGT convention, CDR3 was defined as the stretch from the second conserved V-encoded cysteine up to the conserved J-encoded phenylalanine. In an earlier analysis of around 600 of the donors, sequences lacking an unambiguous match to a single V gene segment were excluded. In an earlier analysis of 587 of the donors, V segments were called functional above 56.7% productive rearrangements and were called segregating when the between-donor standard deviation exceeded 5%. A statistical classification framework was developed to diagnose cytomegalovirus status using the catalog of TCR beta chain sequences. In a later analysis, V and J genes were assigned by comparing TCR nucleotide sequences against IMGT/GENE-DB human TR gene sequences. In a later analysis, CDR3 sequences and most-parsimonious VDJ recombination scenarios were assigned using the TCRdist pipeline. In a later analysis, every TCR beta chain was defined by the combination of its CDR3 amino acid sequence and its V-gene family, and reads without a unique V-gene family were dropped. To address suspected cross-contamination and a sequencing artifact, a later analysis removed 450 to 700 highly shared, low-generation-probability nucleotide sequences. A later analysis calculated a clonal expansion index for each public chain from normalized within-repertoire ranks of inferred template counts. A later analysis computed generation probabilities with a VDJ recombination model fitted to out-of-frame rearrangements, and checked the results against IGoR. Hypergeometric tests were used in a later analysis to score TCR-TCR, TCR-HLA and TCR-CMV co-occurrence, with a repertoire-size bias correction applied to the TCR pairs. A later analysis estimated false discovery rates by permuting HLA or CMV assignments 20 times. In a later analysis, co-occurring TCRs were grouped using DBSCAN, and TCRdist sequence similarity was added for clustering within HLA-allele-positive subsets. Co-occurrence clustering excluded repertoires with fewer than 30,000 or more than 120,000 public chains, plus five with anomalous nucleotide sharing. The table was pulled from immuneACCESS by TCRdb, which kept in-frame rearrangements only. Such tables lose some clones; where checked, under half of the loss comes from unresolved V genes, and the rest has no known cause. That table gives V, J and clone size, and the DNA gave D and trimming. For this sample there are about 160,000 clones; 65% to 80% appear just once. The top ten constitute under 2.5% of the sample.

The sequenced sample consisted of PBMCs. The clonotype was recovered from a man in his forties or fifties in good health and CMV-seronegative. This receptor chain uses TRBV29-1 and TRBJ2-1, with 11 bases matching TRBD2. The CDR3 reads as follows: CSVPLAGGDNEQFF. The sequenced DNA: TGCAGCGTTCCCCTAGCGGGAGGTGACAATGAGCAGTTCTTC.